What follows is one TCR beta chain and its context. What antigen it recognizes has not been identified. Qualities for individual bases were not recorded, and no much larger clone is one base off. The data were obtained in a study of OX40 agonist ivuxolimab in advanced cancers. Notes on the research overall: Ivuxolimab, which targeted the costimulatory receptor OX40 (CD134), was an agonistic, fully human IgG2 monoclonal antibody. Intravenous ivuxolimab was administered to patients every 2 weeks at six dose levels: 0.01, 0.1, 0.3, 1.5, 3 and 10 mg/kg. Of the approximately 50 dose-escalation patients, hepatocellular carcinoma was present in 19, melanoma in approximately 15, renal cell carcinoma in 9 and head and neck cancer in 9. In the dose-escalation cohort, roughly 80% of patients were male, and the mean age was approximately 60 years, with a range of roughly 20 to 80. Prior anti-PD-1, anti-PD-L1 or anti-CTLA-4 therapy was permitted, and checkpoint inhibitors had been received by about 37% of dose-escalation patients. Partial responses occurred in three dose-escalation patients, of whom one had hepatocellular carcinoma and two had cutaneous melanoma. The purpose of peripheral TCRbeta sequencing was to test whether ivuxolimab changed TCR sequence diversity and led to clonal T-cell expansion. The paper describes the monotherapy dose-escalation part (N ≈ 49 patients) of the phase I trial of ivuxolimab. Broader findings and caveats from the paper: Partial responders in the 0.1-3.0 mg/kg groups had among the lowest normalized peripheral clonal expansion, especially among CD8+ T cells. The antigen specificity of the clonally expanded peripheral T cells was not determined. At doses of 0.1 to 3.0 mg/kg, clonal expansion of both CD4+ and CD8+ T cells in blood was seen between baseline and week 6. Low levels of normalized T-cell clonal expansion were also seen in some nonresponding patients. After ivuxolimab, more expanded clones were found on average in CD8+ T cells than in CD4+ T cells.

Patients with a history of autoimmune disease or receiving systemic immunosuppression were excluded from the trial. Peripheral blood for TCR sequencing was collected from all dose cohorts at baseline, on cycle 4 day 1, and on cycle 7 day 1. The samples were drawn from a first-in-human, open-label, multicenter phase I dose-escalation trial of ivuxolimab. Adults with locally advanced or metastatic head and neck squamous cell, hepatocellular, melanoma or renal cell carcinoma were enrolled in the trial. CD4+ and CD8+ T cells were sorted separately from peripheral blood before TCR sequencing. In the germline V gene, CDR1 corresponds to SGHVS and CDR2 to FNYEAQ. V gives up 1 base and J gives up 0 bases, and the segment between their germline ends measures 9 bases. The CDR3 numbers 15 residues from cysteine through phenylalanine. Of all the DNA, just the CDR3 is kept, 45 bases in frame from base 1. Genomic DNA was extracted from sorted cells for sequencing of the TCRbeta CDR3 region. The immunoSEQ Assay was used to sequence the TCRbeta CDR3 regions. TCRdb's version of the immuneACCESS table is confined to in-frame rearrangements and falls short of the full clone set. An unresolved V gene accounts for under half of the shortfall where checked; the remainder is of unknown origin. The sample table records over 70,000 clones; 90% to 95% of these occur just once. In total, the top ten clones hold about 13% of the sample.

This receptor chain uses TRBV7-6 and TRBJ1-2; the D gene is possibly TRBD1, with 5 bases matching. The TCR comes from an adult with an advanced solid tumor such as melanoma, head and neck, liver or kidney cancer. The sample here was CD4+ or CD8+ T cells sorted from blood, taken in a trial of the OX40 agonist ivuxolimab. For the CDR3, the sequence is CASSLEGTANYGYTF. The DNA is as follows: TGTGCCAGCAGCTTAGAGGGGACTGCTAACTATGGCTACACCTTC.